This T cell receptor (beta chain) was retrieved from a study of blood T cell repertoires in COVID-19. On the study more broadly: From T cells, B-cell-depleted T cells, or PBMCs came the material, which was cDNA or gDNA.

Data came from immunoSEQ multiplex PCR; TCRdb stores just in-frame clones and leaves some out. The table shows around 100,000 clones, with 75% to 90% occurring only once. There are 14 residues in the CDR3. The V gene lost 0 bases and the J gene lost 5 bases, with 10 bases spanning the gap. Looked up from germline, CDR1 is LNHNV and CDR2 is YYDKDF (reference sequence). The chain couples TRBV15 to TRBJ1-1, with D possibly being TRBD1 (6 bases). Source material: peripheral blood. This clonotype originated in a woman between 50 and 59 years old with acute or convalescent COVID-19. CDR3 region: CATSREGGRTEAFF. Written as DNA, the CDR3 is TGTGCCACCAGCAGAGAAGGGGGTAGAACTGAAGCTTTCTTT.